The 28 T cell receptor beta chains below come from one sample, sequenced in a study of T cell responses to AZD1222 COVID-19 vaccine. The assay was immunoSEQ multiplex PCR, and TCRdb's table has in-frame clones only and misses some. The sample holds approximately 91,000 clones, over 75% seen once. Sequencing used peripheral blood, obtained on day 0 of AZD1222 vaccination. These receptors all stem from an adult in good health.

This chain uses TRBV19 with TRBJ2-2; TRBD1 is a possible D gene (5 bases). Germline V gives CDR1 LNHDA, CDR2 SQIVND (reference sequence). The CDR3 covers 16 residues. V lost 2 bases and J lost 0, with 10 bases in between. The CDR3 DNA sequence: TGTGCCAGTAGTATAATCAGGGTAACGAACACCGGGGAGCTGTTTTTT. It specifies CASSIIRVTNTGELFF.

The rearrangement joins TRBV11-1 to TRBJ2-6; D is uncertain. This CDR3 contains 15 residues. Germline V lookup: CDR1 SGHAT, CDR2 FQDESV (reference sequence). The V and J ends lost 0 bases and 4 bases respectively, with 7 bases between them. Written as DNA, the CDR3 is TGTGCCAGCAGCTTAGCTTTCTCGGGGGCCAACGTCCTGACTTTC. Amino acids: CASSLAFSGANVLTF.

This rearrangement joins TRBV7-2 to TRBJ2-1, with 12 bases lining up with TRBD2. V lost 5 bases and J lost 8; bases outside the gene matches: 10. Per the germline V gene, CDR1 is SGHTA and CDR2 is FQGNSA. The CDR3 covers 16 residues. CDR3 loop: CASSPRLAGAQDEQFF. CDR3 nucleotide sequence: TGTGCCAGCAGCCCTCGACTAGCGGGGGCCCAGGATGAGCAGTTCTTC.

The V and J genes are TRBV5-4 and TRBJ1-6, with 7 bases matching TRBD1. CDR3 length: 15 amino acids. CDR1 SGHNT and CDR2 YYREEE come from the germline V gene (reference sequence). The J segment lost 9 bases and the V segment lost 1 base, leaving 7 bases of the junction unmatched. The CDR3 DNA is TGTGCCAGCAGCTTGTCGTCAGGGGGTCGTTCACCCCTCCACTTT. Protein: CASSLSSGGRSPLHF.

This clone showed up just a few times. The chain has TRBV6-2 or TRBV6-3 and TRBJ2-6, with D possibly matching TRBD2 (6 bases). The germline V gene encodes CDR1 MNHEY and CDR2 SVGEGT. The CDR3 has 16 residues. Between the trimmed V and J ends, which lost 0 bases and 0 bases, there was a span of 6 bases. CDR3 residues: CASSYSGGSGANVLTF. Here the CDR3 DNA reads TGTGCCAGCAGTTACTCGGGGGGCTCTGGGGCCAACGTCCTGACTTTC.

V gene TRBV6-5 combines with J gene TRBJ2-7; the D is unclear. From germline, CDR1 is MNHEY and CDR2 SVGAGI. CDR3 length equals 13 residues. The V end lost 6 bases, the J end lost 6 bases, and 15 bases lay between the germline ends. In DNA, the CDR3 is TGTGCCAGCAGCCGCAATAGGTGGGGCGAGCAGTACTTC. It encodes CASSRNRWGEQYF.

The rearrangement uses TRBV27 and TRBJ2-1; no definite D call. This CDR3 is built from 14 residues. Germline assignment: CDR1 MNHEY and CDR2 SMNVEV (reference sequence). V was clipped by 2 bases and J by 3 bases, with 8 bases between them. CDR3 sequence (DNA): TGTGCCAGCAGTTTAAAGCCAGACTACAATGAGCAGTTCTTC. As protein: CASSLKPDYNEQFF.

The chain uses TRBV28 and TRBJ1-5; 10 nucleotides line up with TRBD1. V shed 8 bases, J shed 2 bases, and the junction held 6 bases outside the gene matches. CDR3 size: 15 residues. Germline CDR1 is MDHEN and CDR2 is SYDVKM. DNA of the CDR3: TGTGCCAGCCGTCGACAGGGGGCGCGCAATCAGCCCCAGCATTTT. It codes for CASRRQGARNQPQHF.

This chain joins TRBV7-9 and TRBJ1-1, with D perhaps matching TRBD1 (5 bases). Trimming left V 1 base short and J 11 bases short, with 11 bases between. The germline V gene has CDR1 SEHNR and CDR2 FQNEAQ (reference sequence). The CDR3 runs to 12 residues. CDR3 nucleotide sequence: TGTGCCAGCAGCTTAGATGAGGGACGGGCTTTCTTT. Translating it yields CASSLDEGRAFF.

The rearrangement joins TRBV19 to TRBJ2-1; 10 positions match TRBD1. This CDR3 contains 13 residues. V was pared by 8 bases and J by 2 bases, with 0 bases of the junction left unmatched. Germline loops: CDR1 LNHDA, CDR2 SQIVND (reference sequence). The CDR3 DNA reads TGTGCCAGTGGGACAGGGGCCTACAATGAGCAGTTCTTC. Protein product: CASGTGAYNEQFF.

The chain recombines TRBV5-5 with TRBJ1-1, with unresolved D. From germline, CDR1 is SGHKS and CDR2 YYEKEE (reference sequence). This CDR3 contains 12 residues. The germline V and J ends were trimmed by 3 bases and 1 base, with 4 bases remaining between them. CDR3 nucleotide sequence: TGTGCCAGCAGCTGGGCGAACACTGAAGCTTTCTTT. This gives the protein CASSWANTEAFF. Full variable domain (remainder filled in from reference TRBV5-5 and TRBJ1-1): DAGVTQSPTHLIKTRGQQVTLRCSPISGHKSVSWYQQVLGQGPQFIFQYYEKEERGRGNFPDRFSARQFPNYSSELNVNALLLGDSALYLCASSWANTEAFFGQGTRLTVV.

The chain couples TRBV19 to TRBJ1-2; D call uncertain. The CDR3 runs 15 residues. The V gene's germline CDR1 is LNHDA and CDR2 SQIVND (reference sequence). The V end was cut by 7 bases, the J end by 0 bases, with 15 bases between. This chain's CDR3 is CASNPGGNANYGYTF. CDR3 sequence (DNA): TGTGCCAGTAACCCGGGAGGGAATGCTAACTATGGCTACACCTTC. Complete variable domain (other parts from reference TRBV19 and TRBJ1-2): DGGITQSPKYLFRKEGQNVTLSCEQNLNHDAMYWYRQDPGQGLRLIYYSQIVNDFQKGDIAEGYSVSREKKESFPLTVTSAQKNPTAFYLCASNPGGNANYGYTFGSGTRLTVV.

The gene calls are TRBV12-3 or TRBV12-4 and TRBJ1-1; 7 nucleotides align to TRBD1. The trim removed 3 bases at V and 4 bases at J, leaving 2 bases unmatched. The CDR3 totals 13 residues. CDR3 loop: CASSFRGGTEAFF. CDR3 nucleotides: TGTGCCAGCAGTTTCAGGGGGGGCACTGAAGCTTTCTTT.

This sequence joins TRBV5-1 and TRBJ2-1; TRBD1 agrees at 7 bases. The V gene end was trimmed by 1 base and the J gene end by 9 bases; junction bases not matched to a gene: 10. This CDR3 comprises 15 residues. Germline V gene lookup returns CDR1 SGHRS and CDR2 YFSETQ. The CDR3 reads CASSLQRQGYGEQFF. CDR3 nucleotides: TGCGCCAGCAGCTTGCAGAGACAGGGATACGGTGAGCAGTTCTTC.

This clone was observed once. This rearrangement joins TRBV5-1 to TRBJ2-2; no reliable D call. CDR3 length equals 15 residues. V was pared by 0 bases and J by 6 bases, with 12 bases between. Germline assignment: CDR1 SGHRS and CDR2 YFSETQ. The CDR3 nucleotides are TGCGCCAGCAGCTTGGTGGAAGGCGTCGCCGGGGAGCTGTTTTTT. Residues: CASSLVEGVAGELFF.

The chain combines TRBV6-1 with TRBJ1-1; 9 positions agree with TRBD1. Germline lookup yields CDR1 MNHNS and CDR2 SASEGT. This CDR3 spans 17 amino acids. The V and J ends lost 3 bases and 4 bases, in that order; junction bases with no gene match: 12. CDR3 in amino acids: CASSEVWGTGRSTEAFF. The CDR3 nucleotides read TGTGCCAGCAGTGAGGTTTGGGGGACAGGGAGGAGCACTGAAGCTTTCTTT.

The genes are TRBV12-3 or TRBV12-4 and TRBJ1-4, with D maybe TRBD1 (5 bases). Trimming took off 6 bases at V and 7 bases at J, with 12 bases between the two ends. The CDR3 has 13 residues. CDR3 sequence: CASRSRGGEKLFF. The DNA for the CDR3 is TGTGCCAGCAGGTCGAGGGGTGGTGAAAAACTGTTTTTT.

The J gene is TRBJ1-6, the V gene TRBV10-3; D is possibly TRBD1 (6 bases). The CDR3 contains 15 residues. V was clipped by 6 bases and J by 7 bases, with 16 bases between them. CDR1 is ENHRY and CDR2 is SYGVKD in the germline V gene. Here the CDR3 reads CAISPRGVRNSPLHF. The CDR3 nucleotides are TGTGCCATCAGCCCAAGGGGGGTACGGAATTCACCCCTCCACTTT.

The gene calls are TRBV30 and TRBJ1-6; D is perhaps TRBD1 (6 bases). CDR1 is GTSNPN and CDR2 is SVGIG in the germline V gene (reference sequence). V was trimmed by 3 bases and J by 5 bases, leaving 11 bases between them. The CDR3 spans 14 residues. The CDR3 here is CAWRPGANNSPLHF. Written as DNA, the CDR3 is TGTGCCTGGAGGCCGGGGGCCAATAATTCACCCCTCCACTTT.

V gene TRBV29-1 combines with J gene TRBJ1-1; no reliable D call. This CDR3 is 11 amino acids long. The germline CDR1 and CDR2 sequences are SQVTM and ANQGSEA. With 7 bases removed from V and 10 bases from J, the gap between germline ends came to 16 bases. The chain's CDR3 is CSGEAGGRAFF. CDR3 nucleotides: TGCAGCGGAGAGGCGGGAGGACGAGCTTTCTTT. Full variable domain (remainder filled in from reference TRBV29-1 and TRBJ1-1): SAVISQKPSRDICQRGTSLTIQCQVDSQVTMMFWYRQQPGQSLTLIATANQGSEATYESGFVIDKFPISRPNLTFSTLTVSNMSPEDSSIYLCSGEAGGRAFFGQGTRLTVV.

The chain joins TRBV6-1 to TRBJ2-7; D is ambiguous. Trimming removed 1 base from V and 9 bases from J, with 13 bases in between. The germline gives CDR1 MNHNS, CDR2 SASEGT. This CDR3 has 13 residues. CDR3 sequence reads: CASSEGPDTRQYF. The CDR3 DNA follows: TGTGCCAGCAGTGAAGGGCCAGATACACGGCAGTACTTC.

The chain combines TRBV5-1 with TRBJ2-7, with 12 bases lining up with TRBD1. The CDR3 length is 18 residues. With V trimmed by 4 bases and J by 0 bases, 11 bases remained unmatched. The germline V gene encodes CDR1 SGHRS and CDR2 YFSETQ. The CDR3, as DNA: TGCGCCAGCAGCACCGGGACAGGGGGCTCGGGGATCTCCTACGAGCAGTACTTC. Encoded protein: CASSTGTGGSGISYEQYF.

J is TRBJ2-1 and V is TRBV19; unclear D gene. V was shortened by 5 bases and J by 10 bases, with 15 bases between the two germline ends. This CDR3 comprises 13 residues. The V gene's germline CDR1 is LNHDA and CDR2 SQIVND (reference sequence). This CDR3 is CASSPRRLLEQFF. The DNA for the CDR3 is TGTGCCAGTAGTCCTCGTAGACTTTTGGAGCAGTTCTTC.

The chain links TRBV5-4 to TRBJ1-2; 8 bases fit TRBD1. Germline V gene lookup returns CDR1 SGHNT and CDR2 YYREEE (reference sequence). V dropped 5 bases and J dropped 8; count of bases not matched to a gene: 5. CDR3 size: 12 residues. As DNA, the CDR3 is TGTGCCAGCAGTGGACAGGGAGAAGGCTACACCTTC. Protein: CASSGQGEGYTF.

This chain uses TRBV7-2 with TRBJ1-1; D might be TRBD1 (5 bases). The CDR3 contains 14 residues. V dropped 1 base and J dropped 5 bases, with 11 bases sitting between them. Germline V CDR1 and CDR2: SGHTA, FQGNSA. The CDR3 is CASSLEGRGTEAFF. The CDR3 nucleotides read TGTGCCAGCAGCTTAGAGGGGCGAGGAACTGAAGCTTTCTTT.

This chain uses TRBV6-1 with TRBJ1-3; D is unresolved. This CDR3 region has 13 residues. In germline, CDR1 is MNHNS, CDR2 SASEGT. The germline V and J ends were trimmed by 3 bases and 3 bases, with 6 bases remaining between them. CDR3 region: CASSDGIGNTIYF. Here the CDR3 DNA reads TGTGCCAGCAGTGACGGTATTGGAAACACCATATATTTT.

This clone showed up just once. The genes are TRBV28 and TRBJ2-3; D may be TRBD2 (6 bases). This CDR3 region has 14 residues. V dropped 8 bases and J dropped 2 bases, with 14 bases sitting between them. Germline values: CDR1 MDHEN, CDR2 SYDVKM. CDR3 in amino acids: CASAGGESTDTQYF. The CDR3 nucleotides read TGTGCCAGCGCCGGCGGGGAGTCCACAGATACGCAGTATTTT. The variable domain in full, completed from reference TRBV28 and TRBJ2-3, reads DVKVTQSSRYLVKRTGEKVFLECVQDMDHENMFWYRQDPGLGLRLIYFSYDVKMKEKGDIPEGYSVSREKKERFSLILESASTNQTSMYLCASAGGESTDTQYFGPGTRLTVL.

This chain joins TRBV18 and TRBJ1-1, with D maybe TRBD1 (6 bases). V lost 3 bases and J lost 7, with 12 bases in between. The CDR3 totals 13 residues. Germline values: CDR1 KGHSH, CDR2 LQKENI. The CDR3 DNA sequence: TGTGCCAGCTCACCCTTCGGGGGCAGTGAAGCTTTCTTT. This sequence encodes CASSPFGGSEAFF.